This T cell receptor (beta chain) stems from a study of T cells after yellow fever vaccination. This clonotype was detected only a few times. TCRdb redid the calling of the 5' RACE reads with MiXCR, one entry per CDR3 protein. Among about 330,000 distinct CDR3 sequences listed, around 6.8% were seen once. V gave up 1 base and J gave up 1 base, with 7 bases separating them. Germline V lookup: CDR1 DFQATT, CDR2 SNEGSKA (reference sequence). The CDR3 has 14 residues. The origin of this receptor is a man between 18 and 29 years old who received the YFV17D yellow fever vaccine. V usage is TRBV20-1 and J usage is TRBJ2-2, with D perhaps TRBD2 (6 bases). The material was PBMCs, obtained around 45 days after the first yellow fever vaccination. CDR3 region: CSARASENTGELFF. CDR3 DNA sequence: TGCAGTGCTAGAGCTAGCGAGAACACCGGGGAGCTGTTTTTT.